This T cell receptor (beta chain) was profiled in a study of CD8+CD57+ T cells in acquired aplastic anemia. The patients chosen for sequencing had shown expansion of CD8+CD57+ cells (detected by flow cytometry). Genomic DNA, the template, was used for profiling of the TCR beta VDJ and CDR3. TCRdb passed the reads through MiXCR, listing each CDR3 protein once. This sample has more than 200,000 distinct CDR3 sequences; roughly 50% occur once, and the top ten carry just under 20%. This clonotype came up once. The conserved closing phenylalanine or tryptophan is absent in this CDR3, likely reflecting a read error. The length of the CDR3 is 15 residues. V was clipped by 6 bases and J by 4 bases, with 15 bases between them. Germline-derived CDR1 and CDR2 are LNHDA and SQIVND (reference sequence).

The rearrangement links TRBV19 to TRBJ2-2, with D possibly matching TRBD2 (5 bases). Sequences were obtained from sorted CD4+, CD8+, or CD8+CD57+ T cells (not recorded which) from PBMCs. This sequence was found in a human donor with aplastic anemia. CDR3 residues: CASRYGVMGTGELFS. The CDR3 DNA reads TGTGCCAGTAGATACGGGGTAATGGGCACCGGGGAGCTGTTTTCT.